This entry lists 27 T cell receptor beta chains sequenced from one sample in a study of T cells after yellow fever vaccination. Via MiXCR, TCRdb re-called the 5' RACE reads, giving one row per CDR3 protein. This table holds about 310,000 distinct CDR3 sequences, less than 4.5% found once. Sequencing was performed on PBMCs, taken on the day of the yellow fever booster vaccination. These receptors were collected from a man aged 18 to 30 who received the YFV17D yellow fever vaccine.

In its sample, this clonotype was seen a few times. The rearrangement uses TRBV5-1 and TRBJ1-1, with TRBD1 identical over 7 bases. CDR3 length: 14 residues. J was trimmed by 3 bases and V by 3 bases; bases with no gene match: 5. CDR1 and CDR2 (germline): SGHRS, YFSETQ. The CDR3 DNA follows: TGCGCCAGCAGCTCACAGGGGCTCGACACTGAAGCTTTCTTT. It yields the protein CASSSQGLDTEAFF. Filled out from reference TRBV5-1 and TRBJ1-1, the complete variable domain reads KAGVTQTPRYLIKTRGQQVTLSCSPISGHRSVSWYQQTPGQGLQFLFEYFSETQRNKGNFPGRFSGRQFSNSRSEMNVSTLELGDSALYLCASSSQGLDTEAFFGQGTRLTVV.

This clonotype was counted between two and nine times. The V gene is TRBV20-1, the J gene TRBJ2-7; D gene ambiguous. V dropped 0 bases and J dropped 0 bases, with 15 bases sitting between them. CDR1 is DFQATT and CDR2 is SNEGSKA in the germline V gene (reference sequence). This CDR3 is built from 16 residues. CDR3 loop: CSARDRSGRNSYEQYF. Written as DNA, the CDR3 is TGCAGTGCTAGAGATCGGTCTGGCAGAAACTCCTACGAGCAGTACTTC.

This clonotype was detected ten times or more. The chain has TRBV24-1 and TRBJ2-3; either TRBD1 or TRBD2 may fit D (6 bases each). V was pared by 3 bases and J by 3 bases, with 15 bases between. Germline V gives CDR1 KGHDR, CDR2 SFDVKD. The CDR3 runs to 16 residues. As DNA, the CDR3 is TGTGCCACCAGTGATAGGGGGAGGTTGGGGACAGATACGCAGTATTTT. Translating it yields CATSDRGRLGTDTQYF.

This clonotype was found a few times. The V gene is TRBV5-5, the J gene TRBJ1-5; D call uncertain. Germline V gene sequence: CDR1 SGHKS, CDR2 YYEKEE (reference sequence). The CDR3 is 14 residues long. The V end lost 1 base, the J end lost 7 bases, and 12 bases lay between the germline ends. The CDR3 DNA sequence: TGTGCCAGCAGCTTGTCACCTGGAGGACAGCCCCAGCATTTT. Translating gives CASSLSPGGQPQHF.

In this sample, this clonotype turned up many times. V usage is TRBV4-3 and J usage is TRBJ1-2; D unresolved. The germline V gene encodes CDR1 LGHNA and CDR2 YSLEER. V lost 4 bases and J 8 bases, leaving 11 bases between the germline ends. The CDR3 has 12 residues. Written as DNA, the CDR3 is TGCGCCAGCAGCCGCCGATCTGGAGGCTACACCTTC. Residues: CASSRRSGGYTF.

The rearrangement links TRBV20-1 to TRBJ2-7, with D possibly being TRBD1 (6 bases). Germline V lookup: CDR1 DFQATT, CDR2 SNEGSKA (reference sequence). The CDR3 covers 13 residues. V lost 1 base and J 7 bases, leaving 14 bases between the germline ends. CDR3 region: CSARVRGTGEQYF. CDR3 DNA: TGCAGTGCTAGAGTACGGGGAACAGGGGAGCAGTACTTC.

This clonotype was seen a handful of times. This sequence joins TRBV5-5 and TRBJ2-3; D might be TRBD1 (5 bases). There are 15 residues in the CDR3. CDR1 SGHKS and CDR2 YYEKEE come from the germline V gene (reference sequence). The V gene lost 0 bases and the J gene lost 6 bases, with 14 bases spanning the gap. DNA for the CDR3: TGTGCCAGCAGCTTGGTGTTAGGCCCAGGGGATACGCAGTATTTT. Its translation: CASSLVLGPGDTQYF.

This clonotype has only a few counts. The chain links TRBV7-2 to TRBJ2-1, with 10 positions matching TRBD2. The germline gives CDR1 SGHTA, CDR2 FQGNSA. CDR3 length equals 14 residues. Trimming cost V 8 bases and J 8 bases; bases outside gene matches: 9. The CDR3 DNA follows: TGTGCCAGCCGAGCGGGGGGGCCTTTATATGAGCAGTTCTTC. Translation: CASRAGGPLYEQFF.

This rearrangement joins TRBV6-1 to TRBJ1-2; a weak D match, TRBD1 (5 bases). The CDR3 has 13 residues. V lost 6 bases to trimming and J lost 2 bases, with 10 bases between them. Looked up from germline, CDR1 is MNHNS and CDR2 is SASEGT. CDR3 protein: CASSESGNYGYTF. CDR3 nucleotides: TGTGCCAGCAGCGAATCAGGGAACTATGGCTACACCTTC.

This clonotype has ten or more counts. The chain joins TRBV7-9 to TRBJ2-1; 8 bases line up with TRBD1. The CDR3 has 15 amino acids. CDR1 and CDR2 from the germline V gene are SEHNR and FQNEAQ (reference sequence). Trimming at V came to 4 bases and at J to 3 bases, leaving 5 bases not matched to a gene. The CDR3 DNA sequence: TGTGCCAGCAGCTCCGGACAGGGAGGCTACAATGAGCAGTTCTTC. Its translation is CASSSGQGGYNEQFF.

The V call is TRBV10-3, the J call TRBJ2-3, with TRBD1 matching 7 bases. V lost 3 bases, J lost 5 bases, and 5 bases stayed unmatched. This CDR3 has 14 amino acids. In germline, CDR1 is ENHRY, CDR2 SYGVKD. Here the CDR3 DNA reads TGTGCCATCAGTGACACCTACAGGGGAGATACGCAGTATTTT. Encoded protein: CAISDTYRGDTQYF.

This clonotype was detected a few times. V is TRBV20-1 and J is TRBJ2-6; TRBD1 or TRBD2 may be the D gene (6 bases each). Germline values: CDR1 DFQATT, CDR2 SNEGSKA (reference sequence). The V and J ends lost 2 bases and 1 base respectively, with 9 bases between them. The CDR3 loop spans 15 amino acids. The CDR3: CSARSGASGANVLTF. CDR3 nucleotides: TGCAGTGCTAGATCGGGGGCTTCTGGGGCCAACGTCCTGACTTTC.

This chain's CDR3 is CSAIGTSGGALDV. The CDR3, as DNA: TGCAGTGCTATCGGGACTAGCGGGGGGGCGCTCGACGTC. This chain uses TRBV20-1 with TRBJ2-7, with 16 bases matching TRBD2. Germline CDR1 and CDR2: DFQATT and SNEGSKA (reference sequence). The CDR3 sequence is 13 residues long.

This clonotype has at least ten counts. The rearrangement uses TRBV27 and TRBJ1-1; a weak D match, TRBD1 (6 bases). V lost 2 bases and J lost 5, with 12 bases in between. Germline assignment: CDR1 MNHEY and CDR2 SMNVEV (reference sequence). The CDR3 has 14 amino acids. CDR3 in amino acids: CASSLLQGGTEAFF. DNA for the CDR3: TGTGCCAGCAGTTTACTACAGGGAGGTACTGAAGCTTTCTTT.

This clonotype has a handful of counts. The chain carries TRBV5-1 and TRBJ2-1, with D perhaps TRBD1 (6 bases). CDR1 and CDR2 (germline): SGHRS, YFSETQ. V dropped 2 bases and J dropped 8 bases, with 20 bases sitting between them. This CDR3 region has 16 residues. The CDR3 DNA follows: TGCGCCAGCAGCTTTACAATTAGGGGGACGTACGATGAGCAGTTCTTC. This translates into CASSFTIRGTYDEQFF.

This clonotype was found many times. V and J are TRBV7-8 and TRBJ2-3; 7 nucleotides match TRBD2. The CDR3 has 18 amino acids. J gave up 0 bases and V 1 base, and 10 bases lay outside the gene matches. Germline CDR1 SGHVS, CDR2 FQNEAQ. The CDR3 region is CASSLGSGAAYSTDTQYF. CDR3 nucleotides: TGTGCCAGCAGCTTAGGGAGCGGGGCCGCCTATAGCACAGATACGCAGTATTTT.

This clonotype was picked up many times. The genes are TRBV10-3 and TRBJ2-3; possible D gene TRBD1, 6 bases. This CDR3 is 18 amino acids long. The V end lost 0 bases, the J end lost 2 bases, and 18 bases lay between the germline ends. Germline-derived CDR1 and CDR2 are ENHRY and SYGVKD. The CDR3 bases are TGTGCCATCAGTGAGTCGAGGGCGAGGGGGTCCCACACAGATACGCAGTATTTT. As protein: CAISESRARGSHTDTQYF.

The table lists this clonotype with many counts. This chain uses TRBV2 with TRBJ2-1, with 9 bases identical to TRBD2. V shed 3 bases and J 3 bases; nucleotides not matched to a gene: 0. CDR1 and CDR2 (germline): SNHLY, FYNNEI. The CDR3 extends over 14 amino acids. The CDR3 DNA reads as TGTGCCAGCAGTGAGCGGGGGGGCTACAATGAGCAGTTCTTC. Protein sequence: CASSERGGYNEQFF.

A few counts support this clonotype. The V call is TRBV20-1, the J call TRBJ1-2, with D possibly matching TRBD1 (5 bases). The length of the CDR3 is 14 residues. Germline values: CDR1 DFQATT, CDR2 SNEGSKA (reference sequence). Trimming took 0 bases from V and 6 from J, leaving 14 bases between them. DNA for the CDR3: TGCAGTGCTAGAGATCATGATGTCAGGGATGGCTACACCTTC. This translates into CSARDHDVRDGYTF.

This clonotype was found many times. The rearrangement uses TRBV4-2 and TRBJ2-1, with a weak D call TRBD2 (7 bases). The V end was cut by 0 bases, the J end by 5 bases, with 20 bases between. The CDR3 is 18 residues long. CDR1 is LGHNA, CDR2 YNFKEQ, per germline. Written as DNA, the CDR3 is TGTGCCAGCAGCCAAGAACCCGGCGGGGGCGGGGGCCACAATGAGCAGTTCTTC. Its protein is CASSQEPGGGGGHNEQFF.

This clonotype was found many times. The V and J genes are TRBV10-3 and TRBJ1-1, with a possible D match to TRBD1 (5 bases). Trimming pared 4 bases from V and 4 bases from J, leaving 10 bases between. Looked up from germline, CDR1 is ENHRY and CDR2 is SYGVKD. The CDR3 has 13 amino acids. As DNA, the CDR3 is TGTGCCATCAGTGCCAGGGTCGCCACTGAAGCTTTCTTT. Translation: CAISARVATEAFF.

The V call is TRBV10-1, the J call TRBJ1-6; no clear D. V was pared by 7 bases and J by 6 bases, with 10 bases between. The CDR3 has 13 amino acids. Looked up from germline, CDR1 is WNHNN and CDR2 is SYGVQD (reference sequence). This chain's CDR3 is CASTGQLNSPLHF. The DNA for the CDR3 is TGCGCCAGCACCGGCCAGCTTAATTCACCCCTCCACTTT.

This clonotype was counted many times. The rearrangement joins TRBV18 to TRBJ2-1; no definite D call. This CDR3 spans 13 amino acids. Trimming cost V 2 bases and J 8 bases, with 10 bases left between them. Germline values: CDR1 KGHSH, CDR2 LQKENI. The CDR3 DNA reads as TGTGCCAGCTCACCATTCGCTCAGGATGAGCAGTTCTTC. Translating it yields CASSPFAQDEQFF.

The rearrangement uses TRBV18 and TRBJ2-3; possible D gene TRBD2, 5 bases. V lost 0 bases and J lost 3, with 13 bases in between. CDR3 length: 16 residues. Germline V CDR1 and CDR2: KGHSH, LQKENI. CDR3 sequence: CASSPPRRRETDTQYF. The CDR3 DNA is TGTGCCAGCTCACCACCTAGGCGAAGGGAGACAGATACGCAGTATTTT.

V gene TRBV11-3 combines with J gene TRBJ1-1, with no clear D. CDR1 is SGHNT and CDR2 is YENEEA in the germline V gene. CDR3 length: 15 residues. V lost 5 bases to trimming and J lost 4 bases, with 17 bases between them. The chain's CDR3 is CASSPLRVVSTEAFF. In DNA, the CDR3 is TGTGCCAGCAGCCCGCTTAGGGTTGTAAGCACTGAAGCTTTCTTT.

The V and J genes are TRBV9 and TRBJ2-5; D unclear. Trimming removed 4 bases at V and 3 bases at J, with 13 bases between. This CDR3 spans 14 amino acids. Germline CDR1 reads SGDLS; CDR2 reads YYNGEE. CDR3 sequence reads: CASSPPMTEETQYF. For the CDR3, the DNA is TGTGCCAGCAGCCCTCCCATGACGGAAGAGACCCAGTACTTC.

This clonotype has at least ten counts. The gene calls are TRBV18 and TRBJ2-7; TRBD2 aligns across 13 bases. V shed 8 bases, J shed 0 bases, and the junction held 7 bases outside the gene matches. The germline V gene has CDR1 KGHSH and CDR2 LQKENI. This CDR3 has 16 residues. CDR3 nucleotide sequence: TGTGCCAGCCGGACTAGCGGGGGATATTACTCCTACGAGCAGTACGTC. This encodes CASRTSGGYYSYEQYV.